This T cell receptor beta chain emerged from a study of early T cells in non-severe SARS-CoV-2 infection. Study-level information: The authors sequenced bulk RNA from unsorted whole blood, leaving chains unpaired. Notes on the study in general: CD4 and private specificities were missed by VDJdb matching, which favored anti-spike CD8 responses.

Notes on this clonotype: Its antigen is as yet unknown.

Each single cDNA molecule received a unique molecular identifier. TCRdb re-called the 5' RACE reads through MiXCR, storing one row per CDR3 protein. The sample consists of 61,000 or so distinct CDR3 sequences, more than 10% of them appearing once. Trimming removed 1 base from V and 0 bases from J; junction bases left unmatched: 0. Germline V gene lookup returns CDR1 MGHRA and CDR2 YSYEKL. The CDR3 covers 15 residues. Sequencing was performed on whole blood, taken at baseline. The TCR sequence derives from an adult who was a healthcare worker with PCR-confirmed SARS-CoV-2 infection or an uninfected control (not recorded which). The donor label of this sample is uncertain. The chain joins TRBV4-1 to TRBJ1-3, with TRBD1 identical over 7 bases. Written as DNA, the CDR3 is TGCGCCAGCAGCCAAGGGACAGGCTCTGGAAACACCATATATTTT. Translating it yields CASSQGTGSGNTIYF.